The 31 T cell receptor beta chains listed next were all sequenced from one sample in a study of T cells in Graves' hyperthyroidism and ophthalmopathy. Authors of the study amplified TCR beta CDR3 regions from RNA transcripts. First-round RT-PCR targeting the TCR CDR3 was performed with the HTBI primer set. TCRdb redid the calling of the multiplex PCR reads with MiXCR, one entry per CDR3 protein. This table has 300,000 to 450,000 distinct CDR3 sequences, about 14% appearing once. Sample: blood. Receptor source: a woman aged 25 to 39 with Graves' ophthalmopathy.

The chain employs TRBV27 and TRBJ1-4, with TRBD1 identical over 11 bases. Germline trimming cut 3 bases from V and 6 bases from J; bases unmatched to any gene: 6. The CDR3 spans 16 residues. Looked up from germline, CDR1 is MNHEY and CDR2 is SMNVEV (reference sequence). The CDR3 reads CASSFTGDRGDEKLFF. CDR3 nucleotide sequence: TGTGCCAGCAGTTTCACCGGGGACAGGGGGGATGAAAAACTGTTTTTT.

This clonotype was picked up a small number of times. The chain joins TRBV5-8 to TRBJ1-2; perhaps TRBD1 as D (5 bases). V lost 4 bases, J lost 7 bases, and 17 bases lay in between. Germline CDR1 and CDR2: SGHTS and YDEGEE. The CDR3 contains 14 residues. The CDR3 is CASSRPHGTSGYTF. CDR3 nucleotides: TGTGCCAGCAGCCGACCCCACGGGACCAGTGGCTACACCTTC.

In this sample, this clonotype turned up many times. The CDR3 is CASSLKGGRGPYNEQFF. In nucleotides, the CDR3 is TGTGCCAGCAGCTTAAAGGGGGGCAGGGGGCCTTACAATGAGCAGTTCTTC. The V gene is TRBV7-2, the J gene TRBJ2-1; 8 nucleotides agree with TRBD1. V lost 2 bases to trimming and J lost 4 bases; unmatched junction nucleotides: 10. Germline CDR1 and CDR2: SGHTA and FQGNSA. This CDR3 region has 17 residues.

In this sample, this clonotype turned up many times. The chain carries TRBV6-1 and TRBJ1-4; possibly TRBD1 for D (6 bases). CDR1 and CDR2 (germline): MNHNS, SASEGT. Deletions cut 2 bases from V and 0 bases from J, with 10 bases between. The CDR3 length is 16 residues. In DNA, the CDR3 is TGTGCCAGCAGTGAATCGGGGACAACAACTAATGAAAAACTGTTTTTT. Encoded protein: CASSESGTTTNEKLFF.

The V and J genes are TRBV6-1 and TRBJ2-1, with D possibly matching TRBD1 (5 bases). Trimming took off 8 bases at V and 7 bases at J, with 15 bases between the two ends. Germline loops: CDR1 MNHNS, CDR2 SASEGT. The CDR3 is made up of 13 amino acids. CDR3 DNA sequence: TGTGCCAGCCGGGCAGGGTGGGGTAATGAGCAGTTCTTC. It translates to CASRAGWGNEQFF.

This clonotype was observed at least ten times. J is TRBJ2-3 and V is TRBV6-1; 9 bases are a match to TRBD1. V trimming: 5 bases; J trimming: 5 bases; junction bases outside the gene matches: 5. CDR3 size: 14 residues. Per the germline V gene, CDR1 is MNHNS and CDR2 is SASEGT. This CDR3 is CASSYNRGRDTQYF. Here the CDR3 DNA reads TGTGCCAGCAGTTATAACAGGGGGCGAGATACGCAGTATTTT.

This clonotype was recorded many times. The gene calls are TRBV7-8 and TRBJ2-5, with D perhaps assigned TRBD1 or TRBD2 (5 bases each). Trimming removed 0 bases from V and 6 bases from J, with 11 bases in between. The V gene's germline CDR1 is SGHVS and CDR2 FQNEAQ. CDR3 length equals 14 residues. This CDR3 reads CASSLAGDPKTQYF. As DNA, the CDR3 is TGTGCCAGCAGCTTAGCGGGGGACCCGAAGACCCAGTACTTC.

In this sample, this clonotype turned up many times. The genes are TRBV6-1 and TRBJ2-5; unclear D gene. Per germline, CDR1 MNHNS and CDR2 SASEGT. CDR3 length equals 11 residues. The V gene lost 3 bases and the J gene lost 4 bases, with 3 bases spanning the gap. The CDR3 spells CASSDLETQYF. CDR3 coding DNA: TGTGCCAGCAGTGATTTAGAGACCCAGTACTTC.

This clonotype was observed a few times. The rearrangement uses TRBV19 and TRBJ2-3; 8 positions agree with TRBD2. CDR3 length: 14 amino acids. With 6 bases clipped from V and 6 bases from J, the junction kept 8 bases outside the gene matches. The germline CDR1 and CDR2 sequences are LNHDA and SQIVND (reference sequence). CDR3 DNA sequence: TGTGCCAGTAGGAGCGGGGGCTACAGGGATACGCAGTATTTT. Encoded protein: CASRSGGYRDTQYF.

Many counts were recorded for this clonotype. CDR3 region: CSARGDMSTNEKLFF. In nucleotides, the CDR3 is TGCAGTGCTAGAGGGGACATGTCAACTAATGAAAAACTGTTTTTT. The V gene is TRBV20-1, the J gene TRBJ1-4; TRBD1 might be the D (6 bases). V lost 1 base to trimming and J lost 0 bases, with 9 bases between them. The CDR3 runs to 15 residues. Germline-derived CDR1 and CDR2 are DFQATT and SNEGSKA (reference sequence).

This clonotype was detected many times. This sequence joins TRBV7-2 and TRBJ1-5; TRBD1 matches 9 bases. The germline gives CDR1 SGHTA, CDR2 FQGNSA. This CDR3 has 15 amino acids. J gave up 7 bases and V 1 base, and 5 bases lay outside the gene matches. Here the CDR3 reads CASSLGGQGLQPQHF. CDR3 DNA sequence: TGTGCCAGCAGCTTAGGGGGACAGGGCCTACAGCCCCAGCATTTT.

This clonotype was observed many times. The rearrangement links TRBV18 to TRBJ1-6; no definite D call. V was pared by 4 bases and J by 1 base, with 14 bases between. CDR1 KGHSH and CDR2 LQKENI come from the germline V gene. The CDR3 spans 17 residues. This CDR3 reads CASSQLTRESYNSPLHF. The DNA for the CDR3 is TGTGCCAGCTCACAACTAACAAGGGAGTCCTATAATTCACCCCTCCACTTT.

V usage is TRBV4-1 and J usage is TRBJ2-1; the D call may be TRBD1 or TRBD2 (6 bases each). V lost 6 bases and J lost 1, with 16 bases in between. The CDR3 extends over 16 amino acids. CDR1 and CDR2 from the germline V gene are MGHRA and YSYEKL. The CDR3 DNA is TGCGCCAGCAGACCCAGTACGGGGGCATCCTACAATGAGCAGTTCTTC. This translates into CASRPSTGASYNEQFF.

The table lists this clonotype with many counts. The chain is built from TRBV20-1 and TRBJ2-1; TRBD2 aligns across 10 bases. The germline CDR1 and CDR2 sequences are DFQATT and SNEGSKA (reference sequence). This CDR3 has 15 amino acids. V was pared by 3 bases and J by 1 base, with 3 bases of the junction left unmatched. In DNA form, the CDR3 reads TGCAGTGCTAGTACTAGCGGGGCTTCCTACAATGAGCAGTTCTTC. It is translated as CSASTSGASYNEQFF.

This clonotype was observed many times. This chain uses TRBV7-3 with TRBJ2-3, with D possibly TRBD2 on 7 matching bases. The CDR3 is 18 amino acids. In germline, CDR1 is SGHTA, CDR2 FQGTGA. Trimming stripped 1 base from V and 4 bases from J, with 21 bases between. CDR3 sequence: CASSLMEQEGGRPDTQYF. CDR3 DNA sequence: TGTGCCAGCAGCTTAATGGAACAGGAGGGGGGGCGTCCAGATACGCAGTATTTT. The entire variable domain, with the rest obtained from reference TRBV7-3 and TRBJ2-3, is as follows: GAGVSQTPSNKVTEKGKYVELRCDPISGHTALYWYRQSLGQGPEFLIYFQGTGAADDSGLPNDRFFAVRPEGSVSTLKIQRTERGDSAVYLCASSLMEQEGGRPDTQYFGPGTRLTVL.

As to this clonotype: With a much larger clone just one base away, this may be a read error. The CDR3, as DNA: TGCGCCAGCAGCTTTTTTGGCTCGGTCAGCTCCTACAATGAGCAGTTCTTC. It codes for CASSFFGSVSSYNEQFF. This rearrangement joins TRBV5-1 to TRBJ2-1, with unresolved D. Germline assignment: CDR1 SGHRS and CDR2 YFSETQ. This CDR3 spans 17 amino acids. Deletions cut 2 bases from V and 0 bases from J, with 15 bases between.

This clonotype was observed at least ten times. The rearrangement uses TRBV5-1 and TRBJ2-5, with D tentatively TRBD2 (5 bases). In germline, CDR1 is SGHRS, CDR2 YFSETQ. The CDR3 is made up of 14 amino acids. V was cut by 3 bases and J by 5 bases, with 14 bases left in between. The CDR3: CASSSRDLAETQYF. CDR3 bases: TGCGCCAGCAGCTCTCGGGATCTTGCGGAGACCCAGTACTTC.

This clonotype was detected many times. V is TRBV6-1 and J is TRBJ2-5; D gene ambiguous. Germline V lookup: CDR1 MNHNS, CDR2 SASEGT. Between the trimmed V and J ends, which lost 4 bases and 0 bases, there was a span of 12 bases. The CDR3 consists of 15 residues. CDR3 loop: CASSAAIRDQETQYF. Here the CDR3 DNA reads TGTGCCAGCAGTGCAGCCATCCGGGACCAAGAGACCCAGTACTTC.

To note about this clonotype: This may come from a read error, since a much larger clone is one base off. The chain uses TRBV6-1 and TRBJ1-4; 7 nucleotides match TRBD1. Per the germline V gene, CDR1 is MNHNS and CDR2 is SASEGT. The CDR3 consists of 15 residues. The CDR3 loop reads CASSQRGQTNEELFF. The CDR3 DNA sequence: TGTGCCAGCAGTCAGAGGGGACAGACTAATGAAGAACTGTTTTTT.

This clonotype was observed a handful of times. The V gene is TRBV20-1, the J gene TRBJ1-2, with TRBD1 identical over 8 bases. The CDR3 runs 14 residues. CDR1 and CDR2 (germline): DFQATT, SNEGSKA (reference sequence). V lost 3 bases to trimming and J lost 4 bases; unmatched junction nucleotides: 7. This CDR3 is CSARPNRGFYGYTF. The DNA of the CDR3 is TGCAGTGCTAGGCCTAACAGGGGGTTCTATGGCTACACCTTC.

The CDR3, as DNA: TGCAGTGCTAGAATCCCCCGACAGGGAAGCACTGAAGCTTTCTTT. It is translated as CSARIPRQGSTEAFF. The rearrangement uses TRBV20-1 and TRBJ1-1, with TRBD1 matching over 7 bases. Germline V gene lookup returns CDR1 DFQATT and CDR2 SNEGSKA (reference sequence). Trimming cost V 2 bases and J 4 bases; bases outside gene matches: 10. The CDR3 is made up of 15 amino acids.

This clonotype was observed once. A much larger clone lies one base from this, so it may be a read error. V gene TRBV2 combines with J gene TRBJ1-5; D is ambiguous. Looked up from germline, CDR1 is SNHLY and CDR2 is FYNNEI. This CDR3 spans 14 amino acids. Trimming cost V 4 bases and J 5 bases, with 12 bases left between them. CDR3 loop: CASSAWRDDQPQHF. The DNA of the CDR3 is TGTGCCAGCAGTGCCTGGCGGGATGATCAGCCCCAGCATTTT.

This clonotype was seen many times. CDR3 loop: CASSEVGGRYEQYF. CDR3 bases: TGTGCCAGCAGTGAAGTTGGGGGTCGCTACGAGCAGTACTTC. This chain joins TRBV6-1 and TRBJ2-7; D may correspond to TRBD1 or TRBD2 (5 bases each). Germline-derived CDR1 and CDR2 are MNHNS and SASEGT. V gave up 1 base and J gave up 3 bases, with 10 bases separating them. CDR3 length: 14 residues.

This clonotype has a count of ten or more. This rearrangement joins TRBV12-3 or TRBV12-4 to TRBJ1-1; D is unresolved. This CDR3 contains 11 residues. Trimming took 3 bases from V and 6 from J, leaving 5 bases between them. CDR3 sequence reads: CASSFKAEAFF. CDR3 nucleotide sequence: TGTGCCAGCAGTTTCAAAGCTGAAGCTTTCTTT.

About this clonotype itself: This may be a read error: a much more frequent sequence differs by one nucleotide. The chain couples TRBV11-2 to TRBJ2-4; 8 bases match TRBD1. The length of the CDR3 is 13 residues. The ends lost 5 bases at V and 6 bases at J; junction bases unmatched: 3. Germline assignment: CDR1 SGHAT and CDR2 FQNNGV. CDR3 in DNA: TGTGCCAGCAGCGCCGGACAGGGAAACATTCAGTACTTC. Amino acids: CASSAGQGNIQYF.

At least ten counts were recorded for this clonotype. The chain is built from TRBV5-5 and TRBJ2-5, with 8 bases aligning to TRBD2. The V gene's germline CDR1 is SGHKS and CDR2 YYEKEE (reference sequence). The V and J ends lost 6 bases and 7 bases, in that order; junction bases with no gene match: 14. The CDR3 is 15 amino acids. The CDR3 region is CASTPGTSGRRTQYF. CDR3 sequence (DNA): TGTGCCAGCACTCCGGGAACTAGCGGTAGGCGGACCCAGTACTTC.

This clonotype was observed at least ten times. J is TRBJ1-2 and V is TRBV20-1; a weak D match, TRBD1 (5 bases). There are 15 residues in the CDR3. CDR1 DFQATT and CDR2 SNEGSKA come from the germline V gene (reference sequence). V was trimmed by 3 bases and J by 6 bases, leaving 20 bases between them. CDR3 residues: CSAREPSGVGDGYTF. As DNA, the CDR3 is TGCAGTGCTAGGGAACCATCGGGGGTCGGTGATGGCTACACCTTC.

This clonotype was seen only a few times. The chain employs TRBV28 and TRBJ2-7; 8 positions agree with TRBD1. After removal of 5 bases from V and 6 bases from J, the junction contained 12 bases not matched to a gene. Germline V gene lookup returns CDR1 MDHEN and CDR2 SYDVKM. CDR3 length: 15 amino acids. The CDR3 coding sequence is TGTGCCAGCAGTGTGACCGGGACAGGAGCCCGCGAGCAGTACTTC. It codes for CASSVTGTGAREQYF. The whole variable domain, filled in from reference TRBV28 and TRBJ2-7, reads DVKVTQSSRYLVKRTGEKVFLECVQDMDHENMFWYRQDPGLGLRLIYFSYDVKMKEKGDIPEGYSVSREKKERFSLILESASTNQTSMYLCASSVTGTGAREQYFGPGTRLTVT.

This rearrangement joins TRBV14 to TRBJ1-3; D ambiguous. Trimming took off 0 bases at V and 2 bases at J, with 8 bases between the two ends. The CDR3 consists of 15 residues. The germline gives CDR1 SGHDN, CDR2 FVKESK. The CDR3 loop is CASSQDLVAGNTIYF. CDR3 sequence (DNA): TGTGCCAGCAGCCAAGATCTAGTCGCTGGAAACACCATATATTTT. The full variable domain, completed using reference TRBV14 and TRBJ1-3, is EAGVTQFPSHSVIEKGQTVTLRCDPISGHDNLYWYRRVMGKEIKFLLHFVKESKQDESGMPNNRFLAERTGGTYSTLKVQPAELEDSGVYFCASSQDLVAGNTIYFGEGSWLTVV.

This clonotype was observed many times. The V gene is TRBV13, the J gene TRBJ1-6, with TRBD1 identical over 9 bases. Trimming at V came to 5 bases and at J to 5 bases, leaving 7 bases not matched to a gene. CDR1 PRHDT and CDR2 FYEKMQ come from the germline V gene (reference sequence). This CDR3 contains 16 residues. CDR3 loop: CASSESGTGNNSPLHF. CDR3 DNA: TGTGCCAGCAGCGAGTCCGGGACAGGGAATAATTCACCCCTCCACTTT.

This clonotype has a handful of counts. V gene TRBV20-1 combines with J gene TRBJ2-1; D not certain. Germline values: CDR1 DFQATT, CDR2 SNEGSKA (reference sequence). V gave up 3 bases and J gave up 8 bases, with 20 bases separating them. The CDR3 contains 15 residues. The DNA for the CDR3 is TGCAGTGCTAGGAACTCCGGACCCGGGCTGGATGAGCAGTTCTTC. Translating gives CSARNSGPGLDEQFF.